This T cell receptor (beta chain) appears in the sequencing data of a study of OX40 agonist ivuxolimab in advanced cancers. Note on this clone: Its antigen is unknown.

Whole-study results and caveats: On average, CD8+ T cells showed a greater number of expanded clones than CD4+. The study found among the lowest clonal expansion in partial responders at 0.1-3.0 mg/kg.

Here immunoSEQ multiplex PCR was the method, and the copy in TCRdb shows in-frame clones only, minus some. The sample includes 15,000 to 20,000 clones, over 60% of them seen just once. The CDR3 is made up of 14 amino acids. V was shortened by 0 bases and J by 3 bases, with 10 bases between the two germline ends. Germline CDR1 SGHRS, CDR2 YFSETQ. The chain recombines TRBV5-1 with TRBJ2-7; maybe TRBD1 (5 bases). The TCR comes from an adult with an advanced solid tumor such as melanoma, head and neck, liver or kidney cancer. The specimen comprised CD4+ or CD8+ T cells sorted from blood, sampled in a trial of the OX40 agonist ivuxolimab. The CDR3 bases are TGCGCCAGCAGCTTGGGTAGGGGTGACTACGAGCAGTACTTC. It specifies CASSLGRGDYEQYF.